This entry lists 28 T cell receptor beta chains sequenced from one sample in a study of OX40 agonist ivuxolimab in advanced cancers. The table came from immunoSEQ multiplex PCR; TCRdb's copy has only in-frame clones and leaves some out. The sample includes some 80,000 clones, roughly 90% of them seen just once. This specimen was CD4+ or CD8+ T cells sorted from blood, taken in a trial of the OX40 agonist ivuxolimab. Receptor source: an adult with an advanced solid tumor such as melanoma, head and neck, liver or kidney cancer.

A single count supports this clone. The CDR3 DNA reads TGTGCCAGCAGCTTATCTGGCGGGAGCGGTCCCCCGCAGTATTTT. Its protein product is CASSLSGGSGPPQYF. V and J are TRBV7-8 and TRBJ2-3; TRBD2 matches 7 bases. CDR1 is SGHVS, CDR2 FQNEAQ, per germline. After removal of 2 bases from V and 10 bases from J, the junction contained 12 bases not matched to a gene. The CDR3 has 15 amino acids.

V usage is TRBV30 and J usage is TRBJ2-3; D uncertain. Trimming stripped 2 bases from V and 3 bases from J, with 21 bases between. The CDR3 consists of 17 residues. The germline gives CDR1 GTSNPN, CDR2 SVGIG (reference sequence). This CDR3 reads CAWSNGIMGKGTDTQYF. CDR3 coding DNA: TGTGCCTGGAGTAATGGGATCATGGGGAAAGGGACAGATACGCAGTATTTT.

The chain is built from TRBV10-3 and TRBJ2-7; a possible D gene is TRBD1 (6 bases). This CDR3 has 15 amino acids. V dropped 10 bases and J dropped 4 bases, with 23 bases sitting between them. The germline V gene has CDR1 ENHRY and CDR2 SYGVKD. CDR3 nucleotides: TGTGCCACTGCGGGCGGTACAGGGTTCCTTTACGAGCAGTACTTC. Translating it yields CATAGGTGFLYEQYF.

The chain combines TRBV2 with TRBJ1-1; no clear D gene. Germline assignment: CDR1 SNHLY and CDR2 FYNNEI. Deletions cut 8 bases from V and 5 bases from J, with 12 bases between. This CDR3 has 12 residues. CDR3 loop: CASPNLGTEAFF. The CDR3 DNA is TGTGCCAGCCCGAACCTTGGGACTGAAGCTTTCTTT.

This chain links TRBV7-8 with TRBJ1-2; 8 bases are shared with TRBD1. V shed 4 bases and J 8 bases; nucleotides not matched to a gene: 15. The CDR3 spans 16 residues. Germline V lookup: CDR1 SGHVS, CDR2 FQNEAQ. The CDR3 region is CASSSIPGTGMGGYTF. The CDR3 DNA is TGTGCCAGCAGCTCCATCCCCGGGACAGGCATGGGAGGCTACACCTTC.

The count of this clone is one. This chain links TRBV6-1 with TRBJ2-6; D gene unclear. The CDR3 length is 14 residues. The germline gives CDR1 MNHNS, CDR2 SASEGT. V lost 8 bases and J 4 bases, leaving 12 bases between the germline ends. CDR3 protein: CASSVRSGANVLTF. The CDR3, as DNA: TGTGCCAGCTCCGTGAGGAGCGGGGCCAACGTCCTGACTTTC.

V usage is TRBV19 and J usage is TRBJ2-1; 11 bases fit TRBD1. CDR3 length: 15 amino acids. V was pared by 4 bases and J by 6 bases, with 5 bases of the junction left unmatched. Germline V CDR1 and CDR2: LNHDA, SQIVND (reference sequence). The CDR3 loop is CASSNPGQGVNEQFF. CDR3 nucleotide sequence: TGTGCCAGTAGTAATCCGGGACAGGGGGTCAATGAGCAGTTCTTC.

This clone turned up a few times. The J gene is TRBJ1-1, the V gene TRBV27, with 7 nucleotides matching TRBD1. The CDR3 totals 17 residues. V lost 5 bases, J lost 1 base, and 13 bases stayed unmatched. Germline V CDR1 and CDR2: MNHEY, SMNVEV (reference sequence). The CDR3 sequence: CASSPWDSLTSNTEAFF. For the CDR3, the DNA is TGTGCCAGCAGTCCATGGGACAGCCTGACCTCGAACACTGAAGCTTTCTTT.

V gene TRBV10-3 combines with J gene TRBJ2-7, with TRBD2 matching over 8 bases. From germline, CDR1 is ENHRY and CDR2 SYGVKD. This CDR3 is 14 amino acids long. The J segment lost 3 bases and the V segment lost 0 bases, leaving 1 base of the junction unmatched. The CDR3 sequence: CAISESAGGYEQYF. In DNA, the CDR3 is TGTGCCATCAGTGAGTCGGCGGGAGGCTACGAGCAGTACTTC.

This clone was counted only a few times. The chain carries TRBV6-5 and TRBJ1-1; D uncertain. The CDR3 consists of 13 residues. Germline V gives CDR1 MNHEY, CDR2 SVGAGI. V was trimmed by 8 bases and J by 4 bases, leaving 14 bases between them. CDR3 coding DNA: TGTGCCAGCCGAAGACACAGAGCCACTGAAGCTTTCTTT. Its protein product is CASRRHRATEAFF.

This chain uses TRBV5-1 with TRBJ1-1; TRBD1 aligns across 7 bases. Germline values: CDR1 SGHRS, CDR2 YFSETQ. The CDR3 extends over 15 amino acids. V lost 2 bases, J lost 6 bases, and 10 bases stayed unmatched. Written as DNA, the CDR3 is TGCGCCAGCAGCTTTAGGGACAGTGAGCACGCTGAAGCTTTCTTT. Translation gives CASSFRDSEHAEAFF.

V and J are TRBV10-3 and TRBJ1-1; 9 nucleotides line up with TRBD1. The germline V gene encodes CDR1 ENHRY and CDR2 SYGVKD. Trimming took 5 bases from V and 5 from J; bases not matched to a gene: 3. The CDR3 extends over 13 amino acids. This CDR3 is CAISRQGETEAFF. CDR3 DNA sequence: TGTGCCATCAGTCGACAGGGGGAAACTGAAGCTTTCTTT.

The chain is built from TRBV14 and TRBJ2-3; a weak D match, TRBD2 (6 bases). The CDR3 length is 17 residues. Per the germline V gene, CDR1 is SGHDN and CDR2 is FVKESK. V lost 0 bases to trimming and J lost 0 bases, with 13 bases between them. CDR3 DNA sequence: TGTGCCAGCAGCCAAGATTTTGGACTAATTAGCACAGATACGCAGTATTTT. It is translated as CASSQDFGLISTDTQYF.

The chain recombines TRBV19 with TRBJ2-7, with 12 nucleotides matching TRBD2. The CDR3 has 18 residues. CDR1 and CDR2 (germline): LNHDA, SQIVND (reference sequence). Losses at the gene ends were 5 bases for V and 5 bases for J; bases not matched to a gene: 16. The CDR3 DNA reads as TGTGCCAGTAGTTCCTCGTTTATAAGACTAGCGGGAGCCCACGAGCAGTACTTC. Translating gives CASSSSFIRLAGAHEQYF.

CDR3 DNA: TGTGCCAGCCATAAAGGTGGGATTGGGGCCAACGTCCTGACTTTC. Translated: CASHKGGIGANVLTF. The chain links TRBV2 to TRBJ2-6, with D unclear. This CDR3 spans 15 amino acids. Deletions cut 8 bases from V and 3 bases from J, with 14 bases between. The V gene's germline CDR1 is SNHLY and CDR2 FYNNEI.

The J gene is TRBJ2-4, the V gene TRBV27; TRBD2 matches at 12 bases. The CDR3 spans 20 residues. The germline V gene encodes CDR1 MNHEY and CDR2 SMNVEV (reference sequence). Losses at the gene ends were 2 bases for V and 1 base for J; bases not matched to a gene: 12. For the CDR3, the DNA is TGTGCCAGCAGTTTAAGTCCGCTAGCGGGAGGGCCTGTGGCCAAAAACATTCAGTACTTC. Translating gives CASSLSPLAGGPVAKNIQYF.

This clone was observed once. This sequence joins TRBV9 and TRBJ2-2; D call uncertain. From germline, CDR1 is SGDLS and CDR2 YYNGEE. The CDR3 is 15 amino acids. The V end lost 5 bases, the J end lost 0 bases, and 11 bases lay between the germline ends. The CDR3 region has the DNA TGTGCCAGCAGGTACGGAGCTTCGAACACCGGGGAGCTGTTTTTT. This sequence encodes CASRYGASNTGELFF.

The chain uses TRBV7-2 and TRBJ2-3, with 7 bases aligning to TRBD2. There are 16 residues in the CDR3. CDR1 is SGHTA, CDR2 FQGNSA, per germline. V trimming: 3 bases; J trimming: 2 bases; junction bases outside the gene matches: 8. CDR3 nucleotides: TGTGCCAGCAGCTTCTCCAGGACTAGGTACACAGATACGCAGTATTTT. As protein: CASSFSRTRYTDTQYF.

In nucleotides, the CDR3 is TGCGCCAGCAGTGATTTCAGGGAAACCTATAATTCACCCCTCCACTTT. Translating gives CASSDFRETYNSPLHF. The chain employs TRBV10-2 and TRBJ1-6, with D possibly matching TRBD1 (5 bases). In germline, CDR1 is WSHSY, CDR2 SAAADI. This CDR3 region has 16 residues. Trimming pared 3 bases from V and 2 bases from J, leaving 11 bases between.

The rearrangement joins TRBV7-9 to TRBJ2-1; D is uncertain. V was shortened by 1 base and J by 6 bases, with 10 bases between the two germline ends. CDR1 and CDR2 from the germline V gene are SEHNR and FQNEAQ (reference sequence). The CDR3 consists of 14 residues. Here the CDR3 DNA reads TGTGCCAGCAGCTTAGGTTCATCCCCCAATGAGCAGTTCTTC. This translates into CASSLGSSPNEQFF. Full variable domain (outside the CDR3, taken from reference TRBV7-9 and TRBJ2-1): DTGVSQNPRHKITKRGQNVTFRCDPISEHNRLYWYRQTLGQGPEFLTYFQNEAQLEKSRLLSDRFSAERPKGSFSTLEIQRTEQGDSAMYLCASSLGSSPNEQFFGPGTRLTVL.

The gene calls are TRBV11-2 and TRBJ2-4, with TRBD2 identical over 16 bases. CDR3 length equals 18 residues. The V gene end was trimmed by 5 bases and the J gene end by 1 base; junction bases not matched to a gene: 5. Germline CDR1 SGHAT, CDR2 FQNNGV. CDR3 sequence reads: CASSQGLAGGEAKNIQYF. In DNA, the CDR3 is TGTGCCAGCAGCCAGGGACTAGCGGGAGGGGAGGCCAAAAACATTCAGTACTTC. Complete variable domain (other parts from reference TRBV11-2 and TRBJ2-4): EAGVAQSPRYKIIEKRQSVAFWCNPISGHATLYWYQQILGQGPKLLIQFQNNGVVDDSQLPKDRFSAERLKGVDSTLKIQPAKLEDSAVYLCASSQGLAGGEAKNIQYFGAGTRLSVL.

The J gene is TRBJ1-1, the V gene TRBV7-9, with D perhaps matching TRBD1 (5 bases). V was clipped by 5 bases and J by 2 bases, with 9 bases between them. This CDR3 comprises 13 residues. Germline-derived CDR1 and CDR2 are SEHNR and FQNEAQ (reference sequence). The CDR3 protein is CASSLDSNTEAFF. The CDR3 nucleotides read TGTGCCAGCAGCCTCGACAGCAACACTGAAGCTTTCTTT.

J is TRBJ2-1 and V is TRBV5-4, with 8 bases matching TRBD2. Germline values: CDR1 SGHNT, CDR2 YYREEE (reference sequence). The J segment lost 1 base and the V segment lost 0 bases, leaving 9 bases of the junction unmatched. The CDR3 contains 18 residues. CDR3 loop: CASSLVAGGGRSYNEQFF. CDR3 sequence (DNA): TGTGCCAGCAGCTTGGTTGCGGGAGGAGGTCGTTCCTACAATGAGCAGTTCTTC.

The chain carries TRBV11-2 and TRBJ2-2; D is perhaps TRBD1 (6 bases). Between the trimmed V and J ends, which lost 4 bases and 0 bases, there was a span of 9 bases. Germline CDR1 reads SGHAT; CDR2 reads FQNNGV. This CDR3 contains 15 residues. Here the CDR3 reads CASSSGQTNTGELFF. The CDR3 nucleotides read TGTGCCAGCAGCTCAGGACAGACGAACACCGGGGAGCTGTTTTTT.

CDR3: CASSPSPTGPNSGNTIYF. Written as DNA, the CDR3 is TGTGCCAGCAGCCCCTCCCCGACAGGGCCCAACTCTGGAAACACCATATATTTT. The chain carries TRBV11-2 and TRBJ1-3, with 7 bases matching TRBD1. The V gene's germline CDR1 is SGHAT and CDR2 FQNNGV. The CDR3 is 18 residues long. Trimming at V came to 5 bases and at J to 0 bases, leaving 13 bases not matched to a gene.

The rearrangement links TRBV29-1 to TRBJ2-7, with D hard to call. V gave up 8 bases and J gave up 6 bases, with 11 bases separating them. Germline V lookup: CDR1 SQVTM, CDR2 ANQGSEA. This CDR3 is 10 amino acids long. Here the CDR3 reads CSPRSLEQYF. The CDR3 DNA sequence: TGCAGCCCCCGGTCCCTCGAGCAGTACTTC.

This chain uses TRBV29-1 with TRBJ2-3; 7 bases match TRBD2. Trimming cost V 4 bases and J 5 bases; bases outside gene matches: 9. The CDR3 covers 14 residues. Germline CDR1 SQVTM, CDR2 ANQGSEA. In nucleotides, the CDR3 is TGCAGCGTTGTCCATAGCGGGCAAGGAGATACGCAGTATTTT. This sequence encodes CSVVHSGQGDTQYF.

The chain links TRBV10-3 to TRBJ1-5, with TRBD1 matching 8 bases. Germline assignment: CDR1 ENHRY and CDR2 SYGVKD. CDR3 size: 14 residues. Trimming cost V 1 base and J 5 bases; bases outside gene matches: 1. CDR3 sequence: CAISEYRGDQPQHF. DNA for the CDR3: TGTGCCATCAGTGAGTACAGGGGGGATCAGCCCCAGCATTTT.